Listed below are T cell receptor beta chains from one sample, sequenced in a study of blood T cell repertoires in COVID-19. Produced via immunoSEQ multiplex PCR; TCRdb's table is partial and in-frame only. The sample contains 200,000 to 250,000 clones, about 84% of which appear only once. Material: peripheral blood. The receptor source for this set is a human donor in a cohort sampled during active COVID-19. The CDR3 runs from the conserved cysteine through the conserved F or W. The D gene is left open where the match is weak. Rows give clone size only sometimes, using once, few, many, or a class for an expanded clone.

V	size	J	D	CDR3	DNA
TRBV6-6	NA	TRBJ1-1	NA	CASSGSQNTEAFF	TGTGCCAGCAGTGGGAGTCAGAACACTGAAGCTTTCTTT
TRBV6-5	NA	TRBJ1-1	TRBD1	CASSRSRQGNTEAFF	TGTGCCAGCAGTCGCTCCCGACAGGGGAACACTGAAGCTTTCTTT
TRBV19	NA	TRBJ2-1	TRBD2	CASSRTSGRTNEQFF	TGTGCCAGTAGTCGGACTAGCGGGAGGACGAATGAGCAGTTCTTC
TRBV19	NA	TRBJ2-5	TRBD1	CASRSTGKGETQYF	TGTGCCAGTAGATCGACAGGGAAGGGAGAGACCCAGTACTTC
TRBV10-3	few	TRBJ2-1	NA	CAIGIGDTYNEQFF	TGTGCCATTGGGATAGGGGATACCTACAATGAGCAGTTCTTC
TRBV7-2	NA	TRBJ2-5	TRBD2	CASSRTAAGAQETQYF	TGTGCCAGCAGCCGTACCGCAGCGGGGGCCCAAGAGACCCAGTACTTC
TRBV28	NA	TRBJ1-1	NA	CALKPPGDTEAFF	TGTGCCCTAAAGCCGCCAGGTGATACTGAAGCTTTCTTT
TRBV12-3/TRBV12-4	NA	TRBJ2-3	NA	CASSPQGRTQYF	TGTGCCAGCAGTCCTCAGGGGCGTACGCAGTATTTT
TRBV27	NA	TRBJ1-2	TRBD1	CASSSTAGGDGYTF	TGTGCCAGCAGTTCCACGGCAGGGGGCGATGGCTACACCTTC
TRBV3-1/TRBV3-2	NA	TRBJ2-1	NA	CASSQDTGSYNEQFF	TGTGCCAGCAGCCAAGATACAGGTTCCTACAATGAGCAGTTCTTC
TRBV9	few	TRBJ2-1	TRBD2	CASSVTWRGGYNEQFF	TGTGCCAGCAGCGTAACTTGGCGGGGGGGCTACAATGAGCAGTTCTTC
TRBV28	NA	TRBJ2-5	NA	CVEETQYF	TGTGTGGAGGAGACCCAGTACTTC
TRBV19	NA	TRBJ2-6	NA	CASTLQGYPGANVLTF	TGTGCCAGTACTCTACAGGGATACCCTGGGGCCAACGTCCTGACTTTC
TRBV27	NA	TRBJ1-2	NA	CASSSGQPNNYGYTF	TGTGCCAGCAGTTCCGGACAGCCAAACAACTATGGCTACACCTTC
TRBV19	NA	TRBJ2-2	NA	CASSEWGEETGELFF	TGTGCCAGTAGTGAGTGGGGGGAGGAGACCGGGGAGCTGTTTTTT
TRBV19	NA	TRBJ2-7	NA	CASSIGGDDGTSEQYF	TGTGCCAGTAGTATCGGCGGGGACGACGGCACTTCAGAGCAGTACTTC
TRBV2	NA	TRBJ1-1	NA	CASSEGGSEAFF	TGTGCCAGCAGTGAAGGAGGATCTGAAGCTTTCTTT
TRBV5-1	NA	TRBJ2-1	TRBD2	CASAGTSGSNEQFF	TGCGCCAGCGCCGGGACTAGCGGGAGCAATGAGCAGTTCTTC
TRBV7-2	NA	TRBJ1-2	NA	CASSLDRTNYGYTF	TGTGCCAGCAGTCTGGACAGAACCAACTATGGCTACACCTTC
TRBV28	NA	TRBJ2-4	TRBD2	CASNPPSGSEGQNIQYF	TGTGCCAGCAACCCCCCTAGCGGGAGTGAGGGTCAAAACATTCAGTACTTC
TRBV9	NA	TRBJ2-3	NA	CASSVRHGSTDTQYF	TGTGCCAGCAGCGTTCGTCACGGTAGCACAGATACGCAGTATTTT
TRBV6-2/TRBV6-3	NA	TRBJ2-7	NA	CASSPRSEQYF	TGTGCCAGCAGTCCCCGTTCCGAGCAGTACTTC
TRBV28	NA	TRBJ2-1	NA	CASSFPGTGEQFF	TGTGCCAGCAGTTTCCCCGGGACTGGGGAGCAGTTCTTC
TRBV27	NA	TRBJ1-1	TRBD1	CASSSHRTGLDTEAFF	TGTGCCAGCAGTTCACACCGGACAGGGTTGGACACTGAAGCTTTCTTT
TRBV28	NA	TRBJ1-1	TRBD1	CASHETGAPTTEAFF	TGTGCCAGCCATGAAACAGGGGCTCCGACCACTGAAGCTTTCTTT
TRBV25-1	few	TRBJ2-2	TRBD2	CASSEAGDTGELFF	TGTGCCAGCAGTGAAGCGGGGGACACCGGGGAGCTGTTTTTT
TRBV2	NA	TRBJ2-2	NA	CASSEGTGTGELFF	TGTGCCAGCAGTGAAGGCACAGGTACCGGGGAGCTGTTTTTT
TRBV27	NA	TRBJ2-7	NA	CASSLLSGSSYEQYF	TGTGCCAGCAGTTTACTGTCAGGCAGCTCCTACGAGCAGTACTTC
TRBV28	NA	TRBJ2-2	TRBD2	CASRREARGELFF	TGTGCCAGCAGGCGGGAGGCCCGAGGGGAGCTGTTTTTT
TRBV28	NA	TRBJ2-1	TRBD2	CASSRGGNHNEQFF	TGTGCCAGCAGCCGGGGGGGAAATCACAATGAGCAGTTCTTC